The T cell receptor (beta chain) under discussion was sequenced for a study of blood T cell repertoires in COVID-19. Authors' analysis steps: Reference gene primer amplification yielded estimated nucleated cell counts. Libraries were prepared by immunoSEQ multiplex PCR; TCRdb keeps only in-frame clonotypes and omits some of them. Clonal size and the V and J genes are those of that table, whereas D and trimming came from the DNA. In the table there are some 500,000 clones, 85% to 90% of which are singletons. In germline, CDR1 is SGHDT, CDR2 YYEEEE. The V gene end was trimmed by 3 bases and the J gene end by 5 bases; junction bases not matched to a gene: 17. CDR3 length: 18 amino acids. Participants were aged roughly 18 to 90 years, lived in under 25 US areas, and enrolled virtually. Two consecutive negative NP/OP PCR tests, clearance, or resolved symptoms defined Cohort 3 recovery.

This sequence originates from a woman aged 40 to 49 who had recovered from COVID-19. The chain combines TRBV5-6 with TRBJ2-5; TRBD1 aligns across 9 bases. Material for sequencing was PBMCs or T cells enriched from blood (not recorded which). The CDR3: CASSSGWTGVTGVETQYF. As DNA, the CDR3 is TGTGCCAGCAGCTCAGGGTGGACAGGGGTGACGGGTGTGGAGACCCAGTACTTC.